Below, one T cell receptor beta chain is given with its context. Its antigen remains unknown. Sorted subsets were CFSE-labeled and cultured approximately 5 days with allogeneic dendritic cells. FACS sorted CD4+ or CD8+ T cells into CD45RA+ naive and CD45RO+ memory. Per germline, CDR1 MGHDK and CDR2 SYGVNS. After removal of 8 bases from V and 3 bases from J, the junction contained 9 bases not matched to a gene. The CDR3 runs to 15 residues. The record originates from a study of regulatory dendritic cells for organ transplantation. Study conclusions and caveats: Memory T cells were less diverse than naive, with memory CD8+ most oligoclonal. Considerable individual heterogeneity was seen in alloreactive memory CD8+ T cells.

The repertoire was sequenced with immunoSEQ multiplex PCR; TCRdb's copy has only in-frame clones and lacks some. Altogether about 10,000 clones are present, around 71% being singletons, with the ten largest covering 0.57%. The sequence came from a human donor in good health. What was sequenced was naive CD4+ T cells from blood cultured with dendritic cells. Subset: CD45RA+ naive T cells. This chain links TRBV25-1 with TRBJ2-3, with 9 bases identical to TRBD2. This CDR3 reads CASLGAGGRTDTQYF. The CDR3 DNA is TGTGCCAGCCTAGGGGCGGGGGGGCGAACAGATACGCAGTATTTT.